Each of the 23 T cell receptor beta chains below was sequenced from the same sample in a study of T cell responses to AZD1222 COVID-19 vaccine. Sequenced by immunoSEQ multiplex PCR; TCRdb stores in-frame clones only, minus some. The table lists about 110,000 clones, just over 90% of them singletons. Sequenced here: peripheral blood, sampled 28 days after the second AZD1222 dose. The receptors were gathered from an adult who received the AZD1222 COVID-19 vaccine.

The rearrangement links TRBV6-5 to TRBJ2-1; 8 nucleotides line up with TRBD1. The CDR3 loop spans 15 amino acids. J gave up 2 bases and V 5 bases, and 5 bases lay outside the gene matches. Germline V gives CDR1 MNHEY, CDR2 SVGAGI. CDR3 sequence: CASSTDRGAYNEQFF. CDR3 bases: TGTGCCAGCAGTACCGACAGGGGTGCCTACAATGAGCAGTTCTTC.

A note on this clone: The germline gene is not matched at one end of the junction; a read error may be the cause. This CDR3 is CASREAGTSDTQYF. The CDR3 coding sequence is TGTGCCAGCAGGGAAGCCGGGACATCAGATACGCAGTATTTT. V usage is TRBV2 and J usage is TRBJ2-3; D possibly corresponds to TRBD1 (6 bases). This CDR3 has 14 amino acids. CDR1 is SNHLY and CDR2 is FYNNEI in the germline V gene. The entire variable domain, with the rest obtained from reference TRBV2 and TRBJ2-3, is as follows: EPEVTQTPSHQVTQMGQEVILRCVPISNHLYFYWYRQILGQKVEFLVSFYNNEISEKSEIFDDQFSVERPDGSNFTLKIRSTKLEDSAMYFCASREAGTSDTQYFGPGTRLTVL.

The CDR3 is CASSHIPGQVNTGELFF. CDR3 coding DNA: TGCGCCAGCAGTCACATTCCGGGACAGGTAAACACCGGGGAGCTGTTTTTT. The chain has TRBV23-1 and TRBJ2-2, with TRBD1 matching over 8 bases. TRBV23-1 is treated as an ORF (open reading frame) with a function not yet certain. This CDR3 has 17 amino acids. With 3 bases clipped from V and 2 bases from J, the junction kept 8 bases outside the gene matches.

The chain links TRBV6-1 to TRBJ1-1, with a weak D call TRBD1 (5 bases). Germline CDR1 MNHNS, CDR2 SASEGT. This CDR3 is 17 amino acids long. Trimming removed 0 bases from V and 0 bases from J, with 14 bases in between. As DNA, the CDR3 is TGTGCCAGCAGTGAAGCGAGAGGGACGTTGATGAACACTGAAGCTTTCTTT. Amino acid sequence: CASSEARGTLMNTEAFF.

This clone has more than one count but fewer than ten. The chain has TRBV6-5 and TRBJ1-2; maybe TRBD1 (5 bases). This CDR3 spans 12 amino acids. Germline CDR1 and CDR2: MNHEY and SVGAGI. With 10 bases removed from V and 7 bases from J, the gap between germline ends came to 16 bases. The CDR3 loop reads CATDQGNGGYTF. In DNA form, the CDR3 reads TGTGCCACCGATCAGGGTAACGGTGGCTACACCTTC.

CDR3 sequence reads: CATSDFDEGRDTEAFF. CDR3 DNA sequence: TGTGCCACCAGTGATTTTGATGAGGGGAGGGACACTGAAGCTTTCTTT. The rearrangement links TRBV24-1 to TRBJ1-1; D is perhaps TRBD1 (5 bases). Trimming left V 1 base short and J 3 bases short, with 14 bases between. The CDR3 spans 16 residues. Germline V gene sequence: CDR1 KGHDR, CDR2 SFDVKD.

V is TRBV15 and J is TRBJ2-7, with 10 positions matching TRBD2. This CDR3 region has 17 residues. The V and J ends lost 3 bases and 3 bases, in that order; junction bases with no gene match: 11. From germline, CDR1 is LNHNV and CDR2 YYDKDF (reference sequence). CDR3 sequence (DNA): TGTGCCACCAGCAGTGCATACGGGACTAGCGACGTCTACGAGCAGTACTTC. Its translation: CATSSAYGTSDVYEQYF.

V and J are TRBV2 and TRBJ1-5; no clear D gene. Trimming cost V 3 bases and J 7 bases, with 10 bases left between them. Germline V gene data show CDR1 as SNHLY and CDR2 as FYNNEI. This CDR3 spans 13 amino acids. This CDR3 is CASSDYPGQPQHF. The CDR3 DNA reads as TGTGCCAGCAGTGATTACCCGGGACAGCCCCAGCATTTT.

This clone was found once. This sequence joins TRBV7-2 and TRBJ2-7; the D is unclear. Trimming removed 3 bases from V and 2 bases from J, with 11 bases in between. Germline V gene sequence: CDR1 SGHTA, CDR2 FQGNSA. CDR3 size: 14 residues. The CDR3 DNA reads TGTGCCAGCAGCTTCCCTTTCCCACCCTACGAGCAGTACTTC. Translating gives CASSFPFPPYEQYF.

The CDR3 DNA reads TGCAGCGTCTTCCCACTAGCGGGGGGGTCCTACAATGAGCAGTTCTTC. Its protein product is CSVFPLAGGSYNEQFF. The rearrangement joins TRBV29-1 to TRBJ2-1; 13 bases map to TRBD2. Trimming took 6 bases from V and 1 from J; bases not matched to a gene: 6. This CDR3 region has 16 residues. Looked up from germline, CDR1 is SQVTM and CDR2 is ANQGSEA.

J is TRBJ1-2 and V is TRBV19, with a possible D match to TRBD1 (5 bases). Germline assignment: CDR1 LNHDA and CDR2 SQIVND (reference sequence). CDR3 length equals 11 residues. V gave up 9 bases and J gave up 12 bases, with 17 bases separating them. The CDR3 DNA follows: TGTGCCAGCGGGACGTATCCATTTAACACCTTC. This gives the protein CASGTYPFNTF.

This chain joins TRBV27 and TRBJ2-1; unclear D gene. The V gene's germline CDR1 is MNHEY and CDR2 SMNVEV (reference sequence). There are 11 residues in the CDR3. The V end was cut by 11 bases, the J end by 15 bases, with 20 bases between. The DNA of the CDR3 is TGTGCCTCAGGCCCCGTCCGGGCTCTGTTCTTC. This translates into CASGPVRALFF.

The chain joins TRBV28 to TRBJ2-7; 9 positions match TRBD1. The CDR3 consists of 14 residues. Per germline, CDR1 MDHEN and CDR2 SYDVKM. The V and J ends lost 6 bases and 3 bases, in that order; junction bases with no gene match: 6. CDR3 loop: CASRGPGQGYEQYF. Here the CDR3 DNA reads TGTGCCAGCAGGGGGCCGGGACAGGGCTACGAGCAGTACTTC.

The V and J genes are TRBV7-2 and TRBJ2-7; 12 bases are a match to TRBD2. There are 13 residues in the CDR3. The V and J ends lost 11 bases and 3 bases, in that order; junction bases with no gene match: 5. Germline CDR1 reads SGHTA; CDR2 reads FQGNSA. The CDR3 sequence is CAATSGGIYEQYF. CDR3 nucleotides: TGTGCCGCTACTAGCGGGGGGATCTACGAGCAGTACTTC. The full variable domain, completed using reference TRBV7-2 and TRBJ2-7, is GAGVSQSPSNKVTEKGKDVELRCDPISGHTALYWYRQSLGQGLEFLIYFQGNSAPDKSGLPSDRFSAERTGGSVSTLTIQRTQQEDSAVYLCAATSGGIYEQYFGPGTRLTVT.

This clone came up a few times. The rearrangement joins TRBV18 to TRBJ1-3; D is perhaps TRBD1 (6 bases). The CDR3 runs 14 residues. Germline V gene sequence: CDR1 KGHSH, CDR2 LQKENI. Trimming stripped 6 bases from V and 6 bases from J, with 15 bases between. DNA of the CDR3: TGTGCCAGCTCCGGCAGGGGCAACGAAAACACCATATATTTT. Amino acids: CASSGRGNENTIYF.

The rearrangement uses TRBV9 and TRBJ1-1; 7 bases are shared with TRBD1. The CDR3 loop spans 14 amino acids. Germline CDR1 reads SGDLS; CDR2 reads YYNGEE. Germline trimming cut 3 bases from V and 1 base from J; bases unmatched to any gene: 3. CDR3 sequence: CASSGGTENTEAFF. CDR3 DNA sequence: TGTGCCAGCAGCGGCGGGACAGAGAACACTGAAGCTTTCTTT.

The genes are TRBV2 and TRBJ1-1; D is unclear. The CDR3 contains 11 residues. Germline CDR1 is SNHLY and CDR2 is FYNNEI. Trimming took off 5 bases at V and 3 bases at J, with 4 bases between the two ends. The CDR3 nucleotides are TGTGCCAGCAGTCGGTACACTGAAGCTTTCTTT. Residues: CASSRYTEAFF.

This clone was seen a handful of times. The CDR3 DNA is TGCAGCGTTGAATATAGCGGGGATATCAACAATGAGCAGTTCTTC. Protein: CSVEYSGDINNEQFF. The chain couples TRBV29-1 to TRBJ2-1; TRBD2 matches at 8 bases. This CDR3 has 15 amino acids. Germline V gene sequence: CDR1 SQVTM, CDR2 ANQGSEA. V gave up 2 bases and J gave up 5 bases; unmatched junction bases: 8.

V gene TRBV5-1 combines with J gene TRBJ2-1, with TRBD2 identical over 13 bases. CDR1 and CDR2 (germline): SGHRS, YFSETQ. The CDR3 totals 17 residues. The J segment lost 8 bases and the V segment lost 1 base, leaving 9 bases of the junction unmatched. CDR3 DNA sequence: TGCGCCAGCAGCTTGTCCCCCGGACTAGCGGGGGTCGATGAGCAGTTCTTC. Amino acids: CASSLSPGLAGVDEQFF. Combining the CDR3 with reference TRBV5-1 and TRBJ2-1 gives the whole variable domain KAGVTQTPRYLIKTRGQQVTLSCSPISGHRSVSWYQQTPGQGLQFLFEYFSETQRNKGNFPGRFSGRQFSNSRSEMNVSTLELGDSALYLCASSLSPGLAGVDEQFFGPGTRLTVL.

The chain is built from TRBV19 and TRBJ1-5; 8 nucleotides match TRBD1. With 4 bases clipped from V and 7 bases from J, the junction kept 12 bases outside the gene matches. CDR3 length: 16 amino acids. The V gene's germline CDR1 is LNHDA and CDR2 SQIVND (reference sequence). CDR3: CASSSEAGGFEQPQHF. Here the CDR3 DNA reads TGTGCCAGTAGTAGCGAGGCAGGGGGCTTCGAACAGCCCCAGCATTTT. Full variable domain (missing parts from reference TRBV19 and TRBJ1-5): DGGITQSPKYLFRKEGQNVTLSCEQNLNHDAMYWYRQDPGQGLRLIYYSQIVNDFQKGDIAEGYSVSREKKESFPLTVTSAQKNPTAFYLCASSSEAGGFEQPQHFGDGTRLSIL.

The rearrangement links TRBV25-1 to TRBJ1-2; D gene unclear. The germline V and J ends were trimmed by 2 bases and 8 bases, with 9 bases remaining between them. This CDR3 is built from 12 residues. Germline CDR1 and CDR2: MGHDK and SYGVNS. The CDR3, as DNA: TGTGCCAGCAGTGAACACGAGGGAGGCTACACCTTC. Translating gives CASSEHEGGYTF.

The chain links TRBV20-1 to TRBJ1-6; D is uncertain. Germline V gene sequence: CDR1 DFQATT, CDR2 SNEGSKA (reference sequence). Deletions cut 3 bases from V and 7 bases from J, with 10 bases between. The CDR3 is 13 amino acids. The CDR3 here is CSASFDLNSPLHF. The CDR3 region has the DNA TGCAGTGCTAGTTTCGACTTGAATTCACCCCTCCACTTT.

J is TRBJ1-4 and V is TRBV27; TRBD1 might be the D (6 bases). The germline CDR1 and CDR2 sequences are MNHEY and SMNVEV (reference sequence). This CDR3 region has 15 residues. V was trimmed by 6 bases and J by 0 bases, leaving 11 bases between them. The CDR3 DNA is TGTGCCAGCAGCCGCAGGACAGCAACTAATGAAAAACTGTTTTTT. Translation: CASSRRTATNEKLFF.